These 24 T cell receptor beta chains share one sample of origin, sequenced in a study of T cells after yellow fever vaccination (dated by TCRdb to about 2019). The treatment or condition label, as the study defines it: live attenuated yellow fever vaccine strain. Libraries were constructed by 5' RACE. The instrument was an Illumina NovaSeq 6000. The raw public data were reprocessed by TCRdb itself: fastp quality trimming at Q25, MiXCR clonotype calling, in-frame beta chains only. Rows matching on CDR3 protein sequence are summarized as one entry with the most common DNA and genes. The sample has some 390,000 distinct CDR3 sequences on record, over 15% of them singletons. Roughly a sixth of the sample belongs to the ten largest clones. The sample in question was PBMCs, obtained before the yellow fever booster vaccination. All receptors come from a man between 18 and 35 years old who received the YFV17D yellow fever vaccine.

The J gene is TRBJ2-3, the V gene TRBV29-1; D perhaps matches TRBD2 (5 bases). Trimming shortened V by 1 base and J by 2 bases, and 10 bases separated the two germline ends. In germline, CDR1 is SQVTM, CDR2 ANQGSEA. CDR3 size: 14 residues. In nucleotides, the CDR3 is TGCAGCGTTGAAGCTGGACTTTCCACAGATACGCAGTATTTT. Its translation: CSVEAGLSTDTQYF.

The rearrangement links TRBV6-4 to TRBJ2-3; the match to TRBD2 covers 11 bases. Germline values: CDR1 MRHNA, CDR2 SNTAGT. Unmatched junction bases numbered 4, after V lost 4 bases and J lost 7 bases. This CDR3 has 14 amino acids. The CDR3 bases are TGTGCCAGCAGTGTCCTAGCGGGGGGCAATACGCAGTATTTT. Protein product: CASSVLAGGNTQYF.

This clonotype was seen ten or more times. The gene calls are TRBV10-2 and TRBJ2-7; maybe TRBD2 (6 bases). Germline-derived CDR1 and CDR2 are WSHSY and SAAADI. CDR3 length: 12 residues. V shed 5 bases and J shed 6 bases, with 11 bases lying between them. For the CDR3, the DNA is TGCGCCAGCAGTCGGGGGTGGGTCGAGCAGTACGTC. This codes for CASSRGWVEQYV.

The chain links TRBV6-5 to TRBJ2-7; TRBD2 agrees at 11 bases. CDR3 length equals 15 residues. The J segment lost 6 bases and the V segment lost 4 bases, leaving 8 bases of the junction unmatched. Germline V gives CDR1 MNHEY, CDR2 SVGAGI. The CDR3 sequence: CASSSLAGVPIEQYF. The CDR3 DNA sequence: TGTGCCAGCAGTTCACTAGCGGGGGTCCCCATCGAGCAGTACTTC.

The chain joins TRBV9 to TRBJ2-7; a weak D match, TRBD1 (5 bases). V was trimmed by 0 bases and J by 2 bases, leaving 9 bases between them. The CDR3 totals 14 residues. Germline V gives CDR1 SGDLS, CDR2 YYNGEE. In nucleotides, the CDR3 is TGTGCCAGCAGCGTAGTCGACAGCCCCTACGAGCAGTACTTC. The encoded protein is CASSVVDSPYEQYF.

This rearrangement joins TRBV9 to TRBJ1-1; weak D call: TRBD1 (5 bases). V was shortened by 6 bases and J by 4 bases, with 13 bases between the two germline ends. In germline, CDR1 is SGDLS, CDR2 YYNGEE. This CDR3 contains 13 residues. CDR3 DNA: TGTGCCAGCAATATCGACGGGGCCACTGAAGCTTTCTTT. It translates to CASNIDGATEAFF.

The CDR3 sequence is CASSFDSYTDTQYF. The CDR3 DNA is TGCGCCAGCAGCTTTGACTCGTACACAGATACGCAGTATTTT. The chain links TRBV5-1 to TRBJ2-3; D not resolved. The CDR3 extends over 14 amino acids. Trimming removed 2 bases at V and 2 bases at J, with 9 bases between. Germline V gene sequence: CDR1 SGHRS, CDR2 YFSETQ.

This clonotype came up a few times. The CDR3 DNA reads as TGTGCCTTCGGCCCGCAGGCCATCGAGCAGTACTTC. Its protein product is CAFGPQAIEQYF. The chain combines TRBV7-9 with TRBJ2-7; no clear D gene. The CDR3 length is 12 residues. The V end lost 11 bases, the J end lost 6 bases, and 17 bases lay between the germline ends. Germline CDR1 and CDR2: SEHNR and FQNEAQ (reference sequence).

This clonotype appeared a few times. This rearrangement joins TRBV20-1 to TRBJ2-1; 7 bases fit TRBD2. The CDR3 spans 15 residues. The J segment lost 5 bases and the V segment lost 6 bases, leaving 13 bases of the junction unmatched. Germline V CDR1 and CDR2: DFQATT, SNEGSKA (reference sequence). CDR3 residues: CSARAGGGKDNEQFF. CDR3 sequence (DNA): TGCAGTGCACGGGCCGGCGGGGGAAAGGACAATGAGCAGTTCTTC.

The rearrangement links TRBV15 to TRBJ2-5; D call uncertain. This CDR3 region has 14 residues. The germline CDR1 and CDR2 sequences are LNHNV and YYDKDF (reference sequence). V lost 2 bases, J lost 0 bases, and 7 bases lay in between. The CDR3 reads CATSRRKNQETQYF. The CDR3 DNA reads TGTGCCACCAGCAGACGGAAGAACCAAGAGACCCAGTACTTC.

This clonotype was seen more than once but under ten times. This rearrangement joins TRBV5-1 to TRBJ1-1, with TRBD1 identical over 7 bases. V gave up 4 bases and J gave up 3 bases; unmatched junction bases: 6. Germline loops: CDR1 SGHRS, CDR2 YFSETQ. The CDR3 covers 14 residues. The CDR3, as DNA: TGCGCCAGCAGCACCGGACAGGCTGACACTGAAGCTTTCTTT. Its protein is CASSTGQADTEAFF.

In DNA, the CDR3 is TGTGCCAGCAGCTTAGCGGCACTGCAAGAGACCCAGTACTTC. This encodes CASSLAALQETQYF. The genes are TRBV7-6 and TRBJ2-5; D is ambiguous. The germline V gene has CDR1 SGHVS and CDR2 FNYEAQ. This CDR3 comprises 14 residues. Trimming pared 0 bases from V and 2 bases from J, leaving 7 bases between.

This clonotype was picked up a small number of times. The chain is built from TRBV2 and TRBJ2-6; TRBD1 is a possible D gene (6 bases). The ends were cut back, 2 bases at V and 6 bases at J, with 17 bases in the middle. CDR3 length: 17 amino acids. Looked up from germline, CDR1 is SNHLY and CDR2 is FYNNEI. CDR3 sequence reads: CASSESVRGFAANVLTF. In DNA form, the CDR3 reads TGTGCCAGCAGTGAATCGGTTAGGGGGTTTGCGGCCAACGTCCTGACTTTC.

The V and J genes are TRBV4-1 and TRBJ2-5; 11 nucleotides line up with TRBD2. Trimming at V came to 1 base and at J to 5 bases, leaving 6 bases not matched to a gene. The CDR3 runs to 16 residues. CDR1 and CDR2 (germline): MGHRA, YSYEKL. The CDR3 here is CASSQGDSGGAETQYF. CDR3 nucleotide sequence: TGCGCCAGCAGCCAAGGAGATAGCGGGGGGGCTGAGACCCAGTACTTC.

V gene TRBV5-6 combines with J gene TRBJ2-7, with unresolved D. The germline V and J ends were trimmed by 1 base and 3 bases, with 11 bases remaining between them. This CDR3 is built from 14 residues. The germline CDR1 and CDR2 sequences are SGHDT and YYEEEE. In DNA form, the CDR3 reads TGTGCCAGCAGCTTGTACTACGTAAGCTACGAGCAGTACGTC. Translation: CASSLYYVSYEQYV.

V usage is TRBV6-5 and J usage is TRBJ2-2; 8 bases are a match to TRBD2. J gave up 0 bases and V 0 bases, and 15 bases lay outside the gene matches. The CDR3 length is 21 residues. Germline V gene data show CDR1 as MNHEY and CDR2 as SVGAGI. CDR3 in amino acids: CASSYSDPLVSGETNTGELFF. In nucleotides, the CDR3 is TGTGCCAGCAGTTACTCCGACCCCCTGGTTAGCGGGGAGACGAACACCGGGGAGCTGTTTTTT.

This sequence joins TRBV30 and TRBJ2-1, with 7 bases that match TRBD1. The V gene end was trimmed by 5 bases and the J gene end by 9 bases; junction bases not matched to a gene: 7. This CDR3 contains 12 residues. Germline V gene sequence: CDR1 GTSNPN, CDR2 SVGIG (reference sequence). The CDR3 loop is CAWADRSSEQFF. The CDR3, as DNA: TGTGCCTGGGCGGACAGGTCCTCTGAGCAGTTCTTC.

This clonotype was counted between two and nine times. The CDR3 coding sequence is TGTGCCAGCAGCTACGGGAGGGCCCCGGGGGCCAACGTCCTGACTTTC. This sequence encodes CASSYGRAPGANVLTF. This chain connects TRBV7-9 to TRBJ2-6, with 8 bases that match TRBD2. The CDR3 has 16 residues. The J segment lost 4 bases and the V segment lost 4 bases, leaving 6 bases of the junction unmatched. Germline lookup yields CDR1 SEHNR and CDR2 FQNEAQ (reference sequence). The variable domain in full, with the rest retrieved from reference TRBV7-9 and TRBJ2-6, is DTGVSQNPRHKITKRGQNVTFRCDPISEHNRLYWYRQTLGQGPEFLTYFQNEAQLEKSRLLSDRFSAERPKGSFSTLEIQRTEQGDSAMYLCASSYGRAPGANVLTFGAGSRLTVL.

The V and J genes are TRBV4-1 and TRBJ2-4; D possibly corresponds to TRBD2 (6 bases). CDR3 length equals 16 residues. CDR1 and CDR2 from the germline V gene are MGHRA and YSYEKL. With 0 bases removed from V and 0 bases from J, the gap between germline ends came to 9 bases. In DNA form, the CDR3 reads TGCGCCAGCAGCCAAGAAATAGCGGTAGCCAAAAACATTCAGTACTTC. Translated, it gives CASSQEIAVAKNIQYF.

Here the CDR3 DNA reads TGCGCCAGCAGCACGGTCGGCAATCAGCCCCAGCATTTT. Protein: CASSTVGNQPQHF. V is TRBV4-1 and J is TRBJ1-5; D remains unclear. With 5 bases removed from V and 2 bases from J, the gap between germline ends came to 7 bases. The CDR3 is 13 amino acids. Germline CDR1 is MGHRA and CDR2 is YSYEKL.

V gene TRBV20-1 combines with J gene TRBJ1-2; 7 bases line up with TRBD1. The junction had 6 bases not matched to a gene; V was cut back by 6 bases and J by 2 bases. In germline, CDR1 is DFQATT, CDR2 SNEGSKA (reference sequence). This CDR3 comprises 13 residues. CDR3 amino acids: CSASLTGNYGYTF. The CDR3 coding sequence is TGCAGTGCCTCTCTGACAGGGAACTATGGCTACACCTTC.

The chain carries TRBV30 and TRBJ1-1; D unclear. V lost 2 bases, J lost 0 bases, and 10 bases lay in between. Germline-derived CDR1 and CDR2 are GTSNPN and SVGIG (reference sequence). The CDR3 runs 14 residues. The CDR3 spells CAWSRSLMNTEAFF. CDR3 DNA: TGTGCCTGGAGTCGGAGCCTTATGAACACTGAAGCTTTCTTT.

This clonotype was observed a few times. The rearrangement joins TRBV3-1 to TRBJ2-2; D remains ambiguous. Trimming removed 1 base from V and 4 bases from J, with 10 bases in between. From germline, CDR1 is LGHDT and CDR2 YNNKEL (reference sequence). The CDR3 runs to 15 residues. For the CDR3, the DNA is TGTGCCAGCAGCCAAGGAGGACCGGGCACCGGGGAGCTGTTTTTT. It specifies CASSQGGPGTGELFF.

The V gene is TRBV6-2 or TRBV6-3, the J gene TRBJ1-4; D possibly corresponds to TRBD1 (5 bases). The CDR3 totals 16 residues. From germline, CDR1 is MNHEY and CDR2 SVGEGT. V shed 5 bases and J shed 3 bases, with 16 bases lying between them. The CDR3 bases are TGTGCCAGCAGTGGGGCCCTCACCTGGGCTAATGAAAAACTGTTTTTT. Translation: CASSGALTWANEKLFF.